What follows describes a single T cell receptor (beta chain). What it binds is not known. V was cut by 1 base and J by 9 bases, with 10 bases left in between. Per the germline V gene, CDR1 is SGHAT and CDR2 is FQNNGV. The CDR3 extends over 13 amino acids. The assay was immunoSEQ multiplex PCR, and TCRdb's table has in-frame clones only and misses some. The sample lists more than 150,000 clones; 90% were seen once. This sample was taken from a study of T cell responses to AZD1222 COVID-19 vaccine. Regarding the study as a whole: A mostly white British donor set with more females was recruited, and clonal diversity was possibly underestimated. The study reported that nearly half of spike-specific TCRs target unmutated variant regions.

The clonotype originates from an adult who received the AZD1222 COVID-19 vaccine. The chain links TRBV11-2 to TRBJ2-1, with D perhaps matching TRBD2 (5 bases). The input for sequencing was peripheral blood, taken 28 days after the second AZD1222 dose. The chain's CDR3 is CASSLVREGEQFF. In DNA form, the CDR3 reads TGTGCCAGCAGCTTAGTTCGGGAAGGTGAGCAGTTCTTC.